Listed here are 11 T cell receptor beta chains from one sample, sequenced in a study of T cells in Graves' hyperthyroidism and ophthalmopathy (dated by TCRdb to about 2019). The library was generated by multiplex PCR. Sequencing was carried out with an Illumina HiSeq 2000. The TCR beta CDR3 regions were amplified from the RNA transcripts. For the first round of RT-PCR on the TCR CDR3, the HTBI primer set was used together with the Qiagen OneStep RT-PCR kit. TCRdb applied fastp at Q25 and MiXCR to the public reads, then kept only in-frame beta chains. Each record represents a unique CDR3 protein, reported with the most common genes and DNA among its rows. The sample records approximately 380,000 distinct CDR3 sequences, about 19% of which are singletons. Of the sample, roughly 3.5% falls within the top ten clones. The source material was blood. The origin of the receptors is a woman aged 18-29 years with Graves' hyperthyroidism.

CDR3 in amino acids: CASSQRPGQGSTGELFF. The CDR3 nucleotides are TGCGCCAGCAGCCAGCGACCGGGACAGGGTTCGACCGGGGAGCTGTTTTTT. The chain joins TRBV4-1 to TRBJ2-2, with 9 bases aligning to TRBD1. The germline gives CDR1 MGHRA, CDR2 YSYEKL. The CDR3 is 17 amino acids. With 3 bases clipped from V and 5 bases from J, the junction kept 10 bases outside the gene matches.

This clonotype showed up just a few times. The chain uses TRBV11-2 and TRBJ2-6; TRBD1 is a possible D gene (5 bases). Germline lookup yields CDR1 SGHAT and CDR2 FQNNGV. Trimming removed 2 bases at V and 2 bases at J, with 16 bases between. The CDR3 spans 18 residues. CDR3 nucleotides: TGTGCCAGCAGCTTATGGACCTCCCAGGGTCCTGGGGCCAACGTCCTGACTTTC. Its translation is CASSLWTSQGPGANVLTF.

At least ten counts were recorded for this clonotype. This sequence joins TRBV27 and TRBJ2-7; 9 bases are shared with TRBD1. V was clipped by 2 bases and J by 4 bases; unmatched bases: 6. CDR3 length equals 15 residues. Germline V lookup: CDR1 MNHEY, CDR2 SMNVEV (reference sequence). As DNA, the CDR3 is TGTGCCAGCAGTTTACTCCGGGACAGGGTTTACGAGCAGTACTTC. Translated: CASSLLRDRVYEQYF.

A few counts support this clonotype. The chain has TRBV24-1 and TRBJ2-4; 9 bases line up with TRBD1. CDR1 and CDR2 (germline): KGHDR, SFDVKD. This CDR3 spans 16 amino acids. Losses at the gene ends were 5 bases for V and 1 base for J; bases not matched to a gene: 5. The DNA of the CDR3 is TGTGCCACCAGTGTCGCTGGACAGGGGGCCAAAAACATTCAGTACTTC. The encoded protein is CATSVAGQGAKNIQYF.

This clonotype was seen at least ten times. The chain has TRBV24-1 and TRBJ1-5; a possible D gene is TRBD1 (6 bases). The CDR3 loop spans 13 amino acids. Per germline, CDR1 KGHDR and CDR2 SFDVKD. Trimming shortened V by 6 bases and J by 3 bases, and 8 bases separated the two germline ends. The CDR3 DNA reads TGTGCCACCAGTCGGGGGCTCAATCAGCCCCAGCATTTT. It codes for CATSRGLNQPQHF.

This clonotype was recorded a few times. The rearrangement joins TRBV5-1 to TRBJ2-2, with a weak D call TRBD1 (6 bases). V was shortened by 2 bases and J by 5 bases, with 13 bases between the two germline ends. The CDR3 loop spans 15 amino acids. Germline V gene data show CDR1 as SGHRS and CDR2 as YFSETQ. In DNA form, the CDR3 reads TGCGCCAGCAGCTTTTCGGGACATAGGACCGGGGAGCTGTTTTTT. It codes for CASSFSGHRTGELFF.

As regards this clonotype: One base away lies a much larger clone, so this may be a sequencing read error. This chain connects TRBV12-3 or TRBV12-4 to TRBJ2-5; unclear D gene. Trimming removed 8 bases at V and 0 bases at J, with 4 bases between. CDR3 length equals 11 residues. The CDR3 DNA reads TGTGCCAGCTGTGACCAAGAGACCCAGTACTTC. It yields the protein CASCDQETQYF.

Turning to this clonotype: Germline is not matched at one junction end, which may reflect a read error. The chain joins TRBV18 to TRBJ2-5; D call uncertain. Germline-derived CDR1 and CDR2 are KGHSH and LQKENI. The CDR3 spans 13 residues. The CDR3 region is CASSLSSQETQHF. The CDR3 DNA reads TGTGCCAGCTCACTTTCGTCCCAAGAGACCCAGCACTTC.

This clonotype was counted many times. The chain links TRBV2 to TRBJ2-5; 11 bases are a match to TRBD1. Trimming cost V 6 bases and J 3 bases; bases outside gene matches: 3. CDR3 length: 14 residues. Germline-derived CDR1 and CDR2 are SNHLY and FYNNEI. CDR3 sequence reads: CASSGGQGEETQYF. The CDR3 nucleotides are TGTGCCAGCAGCGGGGGACAGGGGGAAGAGACCCAGTACTTC.

This clonotype has ten or more counts. J is TRBJ2-5 and V is TRBV5-1, with D unresolved. The germline V gene encodes CDR1 SGHRS and CDR2 YFSETQ. V was trimmed by 7 bases and J by 3 bases, leaving 10 bases between them. The CDR3 runs 12 residues. CDR3 amino acids: CASHANEETQYF. The CDR3 region has the DNA TGCGCCAGCCACGCAAACGAAGAGACCCAGTACTTC.

At least ten counts were recorded for this clonotype. The chain carries TRBV28 and TRBJ2-7, with D possibly TRBD1 on 6 matching bases. V was clipped by 5 bases and J by 2 bases, with 13 bases between them. The CDR3 length is 14 residues. From germline, CDR1 is MDHEN and CDR2 SYDVKM. CDR3 loop: CASSRPGHPYEQYF. Written as DNA, the CDR3 is TGTGCCAGCAGTCGTCCGGGACACCCCTACGAGCAGTACTTC.